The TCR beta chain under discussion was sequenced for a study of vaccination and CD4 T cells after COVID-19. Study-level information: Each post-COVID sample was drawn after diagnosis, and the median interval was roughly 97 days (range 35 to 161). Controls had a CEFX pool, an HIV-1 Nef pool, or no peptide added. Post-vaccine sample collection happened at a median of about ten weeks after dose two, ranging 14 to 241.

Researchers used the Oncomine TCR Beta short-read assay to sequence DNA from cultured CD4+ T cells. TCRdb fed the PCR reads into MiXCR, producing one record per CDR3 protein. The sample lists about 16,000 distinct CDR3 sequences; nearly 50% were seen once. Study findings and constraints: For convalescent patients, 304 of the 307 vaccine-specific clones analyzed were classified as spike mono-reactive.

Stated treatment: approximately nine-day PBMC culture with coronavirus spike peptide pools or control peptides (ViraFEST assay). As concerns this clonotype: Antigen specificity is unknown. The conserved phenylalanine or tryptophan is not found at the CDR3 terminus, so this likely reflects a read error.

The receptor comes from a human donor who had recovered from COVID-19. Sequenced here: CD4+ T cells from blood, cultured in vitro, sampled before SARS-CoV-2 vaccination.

Here the CDR3 reads CASSHSDSNYGYTS. In nucleotides, the CDR3 is TGTGCCAGCAGCCACAGCGACTCTAACTATGGCTACACCTCC. The chain couples TRBV12-3 or TRBV12-4 to TRBJ1-2; D is undetermined. This CDR3 has 14 residues. Trimming removed 6 bases at V and 0 bases at J, with 11 bases between.